This T cell receptor beta chain was identified during a study of T cell changes during pregnancy in multiple sclerosis. This table comes from immunoSEQ multiplex PCR, and its TCRdb copy is limited to in-frame clones, with some not included. The data contain about 48,000 clones, roughly 94% of them singletons. There are 14 residues in the CDR3. The V gene lost 0 bases and the J gene lost 8 bases, with 12 bases spanning the gap. Germline-derived CDR1 and CDR2 are SGHRS and YFSETQ. This chain links TRBV5-1 with TRBJ2-1, with no clear D. The sequencing here drew on CD4+ T cells from peripheral blood mononuclear cells, taken in the first trimester of pregnancy. The TCR sequence derives from a female donor with multiple sclerosis, enrolled in a pregnancy study. In nucleotides, the CDR3 is TGCGCCAGCAGCTTGGACAGTTTTCGCGATGAGCAGTTCTTC. This sequence encodes CASSLDSFRDEQFF. The full variable domain, in which reference TRBV5-1 and TRBJ2-1 provide the parts outside the CDR3, is KAGVTQTPRYLIKTRGQQVTLSCSPISGHRSVSWYQQTPGQGLQFLFEYFSETQRNKGNFPGRFSGRQFSNSRSEMNVSTLELGDSALYLCASSLDSFRDEQFFGPGTRLTVL.